Presented here are 10 T cell receptor beta chains from one specimen sequenced in a study of cytomegalovirus exposure and HLA in healthy donors. The PCR used 60 Vbeta and 13 Jbeta primers. The table came from immunoSEQ multiplex PCR; TCRdb's copy has only in-frame clones and leaves some out. This table holds some 110,000 clones, 79% found once. Sample: PBMCs. Source of these receptors: a woman under 30 in good health and CMV-seropositive.

This chain links TRBV19 with TRBJ2-6; tentatively, D is TRBD1 (6 bases). CDR1 and CDR2 (germline): LNHDA, SQIVND (reference sequence). This CDR3 contains 18 residues. Trimming removed 3 bases at V and 3 bases at J, with 18 bases between. The CDR3 region is CASSITRGRLYGANVLTF. The CDR3 coding sequence is TGTGCCAGTAGTATCACCAGGGGAAGGCTGTATGGGGCCAACGTCCTGACTTTC.

This chain joins TRBV6-1 and TRBJ1-1; TRBD1 aligns across 8 bases. V was clipped by 6 bases and J by 1 base; unmatched bases: 7. The CDR3 extends over 15 amino acids. Germline V gene data show CDR1 as MNHNS and CDR2 as SASEGT. This chain's CDR3 is CASRAPDRGNTEAFF. DNA for the CDR3: TGTGCCAGCAGAGCCCCCGACAGGGGGAACACTGAAGCTTTCTTT.

This clone was detected only once. This chain joins TRBV27 and TRBJ2-2; weak D call: TRBD2 (5 bases). Per the germline V gene, CDR1 is MNHEY and CDR2 is SMNVEV (reference sequence). The V and J ends lost 5 bases and 1 base respectively, with 11 bases between them. The CDR3 spans 15 residues. The CDR3: CASSLHSGNTGELFF. CDR3 DNA: TGTGCCAGCAGTCTACACAGCGGGAACACCGGGGAGCTGTTTTTT.

The V call is TRBV5-1, the J call TRBJ2-1; D is possibly TRBD1 (5 bases). The CDR3 has 15 amino acids. Deletions cut 4 bases from V and 0 bases from J, with 11 bases between. Germline assignment: CDR1 SGHRS and CDR2 YFSETQ. This chain's CDR3 is CASSPPQGSYNEQFF. Here the CDR3 DNA reads TGCGCCAGCAGCCCTCCTCAGGGCTCCTACAATGAGCAGTTCTTC.

The chain employs TRBV5-4 and TRBJ2-7; 10 nucleotides agree with TRBD2. With V trimmed by 4 bases and J by 6 bases, 7 bases remained unmatched. The CDR3 sequence is 14 residues long. Germline V gene sequence: CDR1 SGHNT, CDR2 YYREEE (reference sequence). The CDR3 here is CASSLAGALREQYF. Here the CDR3 DNA reads TGTGCCAGCAGCCTAGCGGGGGCCCTGCGCGAGCAGTACTTC.

V gene TRBV7-9 combines with J gene TRBJ2-7, with 11 bases identical to TRBD1. The V segment lost 4 bases and the J segment 5 bases; nucleotides outside the gene matches: 7. The CDR3 sequence is 15 residues long. Germline V CDR1 and CDR2: SEHNR, FQNEAQ (reference sequence). The CDR3 loop reads CASSSYGTGGDEQYF. The CDR3 DNA sequence: TGTGCCAGCAGCTCCTATGGGACAGGGGGGGACGAGCAGTACTTC.

The V call is TRBV27, the J call TRBJ2-3, with 7 bases aligning to TRBD2. There are 15 residues in the CDR3. V shed 6 bases, J shed 4 bases, and the junction held 10 bases outside the gene matches. Germline V gives CDR1 MNHEY, CDR2 SMNVEV (reference sequence). The CDR3 protein is CASRSNGRKADTQYF. CDR3 bases: TGTGCCAGCAGGTCAAACGGGAGGAAGGCAGATACGCAGTATTTT.

This sequence joins TRBV6-5 and TRBJ2-7; weak D call: TRBD1 (6 bases). This CDR3 spans 13 amino acids. Trimming stripped 5 bases from V and 12 bases from J, with 20 bases between. Germline V gene sequence: CDR1 MNHEY, CDR2 SVGAGI. The CDR3 sequence: CASSPEPRGIRYF. The CDR3 DNA reads as TGTGCCAGCAGTCCCGAACCCAGGGGAATCAGGTACTTC.

The chain employs TRBV5-4 and TRBJ2-3, with D hard to call. Between the trimmed V and J ends, which lost 0 bases and 4 bases, there was a span of 6 bases. The CDR3 runs 13 residues. The germline CDR1 and CDR2 sequences are SGHNT and YYREEE (reference sequence). The CDR3 sequence: CASSLASPDTQYF. The CDR3 DNA sequence: TGTGCCAGCAGCTTGGCCTCTCCAGATACGCAGTATTTT.

The gene calls are TRBV6-5 and TRBJ2-2, with a weak D call TRBD2 (5 bases). Germline values: CDR1 MNHEY, CDR2 SVGAGI. This CDR3 comprises 15 residues. Trimming left V 6 bases short and J 0 bases short, with 11 bases between. Here the CDR3 reads CASRRPGTNTGELFF. In DNA form, the CDR3 reads TGTGCCAGCAGGAGGCCGGGAACGAACACCGGGGAGCTGTTTTTT.